Detailed here is one T cell receptor (beta chain). What it binds is unknown. Time point here: cycle 4 day 1 (C4D1), after less than 7 weeks of nivolumab. With no exception, relapse followed autologous stem cell transplantation in all patients, and brentuximab vedotin exposure varied. The authors enriched CD8+ T cells from thawed PBMCs via magnetic negative selection. The CDR3 contains 18 residues. J was trimmed by 6 bases and V by 2 bases; bases with no gene match: 11. Per the germline V gene, CDR1 is SGHVS and CDR2 is FNYEAQ. These data come from a study of PD-1 blockade in classical Hodgkin lymphoma. Sequenced by immunoSEQ multiplex PCR; TCRdb stores in-frame clones only, minus some. The table shows around 19,000 clones, with more than 80% occurring only once. The study, taken as a whole, reports: Similar baseline diversity was found in complete responders and newly diagnosed patients. Newly diagnosed patients had baseline TCR diversity that was reportedly lower than that of healthy donors. The study found that TCR diversity rose significantly by C4D1 in CD4+ but not CD8+ cells.

This TCR was recovered from a human donor with classical Hodgkin lymphoma. The rearrangement links TRBV7-6 to TRBJ2-2; 11 nucleotides match TRBD1. Material: CD8+ T cells from blood, obtained before the fourth cycle of nivolumab. DNA for the CDR3: TGTGCCAGCAGCTTATATGGCGGGACAGGGGGATTGTCCGGGGAGCTGTTTTTT. Its translation: CASSLYGGTGGLSGELFF.